This TCR beta chain was recorded in a study of blood T cell dynamics during melanoma immunotherapy. Looked up from germline, CDR1 is KGHSH and CDR2 is LQKENI. Between the trimmed V and J ends, which lost 1 base and 8 bases, there was a span of 14 bases. CDR3 length: 14 amino acids. The time point denotes: week 3, after first cycle of checkpoint inhibitor. Assay: immunoSEQ multiplex PCR; the TCRdb copy retains only in-frame clones and omits some. Of 7,900 or so clones in the sample, around 89% were seen once. The clonotype was recovered from a human donor with melanoma. The starting material was blood, obtained from a patient treated with checkpoint blockade. The genes are TRBV18 and TRBJ1-2, with D unclear. CDR3 in amino acids: CASSPLSSDGGYTF. DNA for the CDR3: TGTGCCAGCTCACCACTAAGCTCAGATGGGGGCTACACCTTC.